Below are 17 T cell receptor beta chains sequenced from a single sample in a study of identical twins. TCRdb used MiXCR to reprocess the 5' RACE reads, holding one entry per CDR3 protein. The sample lists about 530,000 distinct CDR3 sequences; roughly 15% were seen once. This sample also appeared in a second study, on yellow fever vaccine responses in identical twins.

The sequenced sample consisted of CD4+ T cells sorted from blood. All receptors come from a woman between 18 and 30 years old in good health.

This clonotype was observed a few times. The CDR3 DNA follows: TGCGCCAGCAGCTTGGCTCAGGGGGCCAATGAGCAGTTCTTC. Its translation is CASSLAQGANEQFF. The V and J genes are TRBV5-1 and TRBJ2-1; TRBD1 aligns across 8 bases. This CDR3 spans 14 amino acids. CDR1 is SGHRS, CDR2 YFSETQ, per germline. J gave up 6 bases and V 0 bases, and 2 bases lay outside the gene matches.

The table lists this clonotype with a few counts. The V and J genes are TRBV2 and TRBJ2-3; 12 nucleotides agree with TRBD2. V was clipped by 6 bases and J by 3 bases; unmatched bases: 7. Germline values: CDR1 SNHLY, CDR2 FYNNEI. The CDR3 covers 16 residues. DNA for the CDR3: TGTGCCAGCAGACTATCGACTAGCGGGAGAACAGATACGCAGTATTTT. This translates into CASRLSTSGRTDTQYF.

DNA of the CDR3: TGCAGCGTTGGCTACAGCTACTCCTACGAGCAGTACTTC. Translated, it gives CSVGYSYSYEQYF. The J gene is TRBJ2-7, the V gene TRBV29-1; D unresolved. Germline CDR1 is SQVTM and CDR2 is ANQGSEA. This CDR3 has 13 residues. Trimming cost V 4 bases and J 0 bases, with 10 bases left between them.

The table lists this clonotype with a few counts. J is TRBJ1-2 and V is TRBV2; D unresolved. The CDR3 is 12 amino acids. Germline V CDR1 and CDR2: SNHLY, FYNNEI. V was clipped by 5 bases and J by 7 bases, with 11 bases between them. CDR3 nucleotides: TGTGCCAGCAGTAGTGCTTTGGCTGGCTACACCTTC. Its translation: CASSSALAGYTF.

There are a few counts of this clonotype. The chain joins TRBV12-3 or TRBV12-4 to TRBJ1-1; no definite D call. This CDR3 comprises 14 residues. Trimming left V 2 bases short and J 7 bases short, with 14 bases between. The CDR3 region is CASSLPPGVLEAFF. CDR3 nucleotides: TGTGCCAGCAGTTTACCCCCTGGGGTACTTGAAGCTTTCTTT.

The chain combines TRBV18 with TRBJ2-3, with D perhaps matching TRBD1 (6 bases). The germline gives CDR1 KGHSH, CDR2 LQKENI. V lost 3 bases, J lost 6 bases, and 13 bases lay in between. The CDR3 is made up of 14 amino acids. CDR3 sequence: CASSPPPGVDTQYF. The DNA for the CDR3 is TGTGCCAGCTCACCCCCTCCAGGGGTTGATACGCAGTATTTT.

This clonotype has a handful of counts. The chain links TRBV6-2 or TRBV6-3 to TRBJ2-1, with 10 bases aligning to TRBD2. The V gene's germline CDR1 is MNHEY and CDR2 SVGEGT. The CDR3 covers 19 residues. Trimming at V came to 4 bases and at J to 1 base, leaving 13 bases not matched to a gene. The CDR3 protein is CASSSNVLAGVGSYNEQFF. The CDR3 DNA reads TGTGCCAGCAGTTCCAATGTGCTAGCGGGAGTAGGATCCTACAATGAGCAGTTCTTC.

In this sample, this clonotype turned up a few times. CDR3 bases: TGTGCCATCAGTGAGTCTTTATTGAACAATGAGCAGTTCTTC. This encodes CAISESLLNNEQFF. The gene calls are TRBV10-3 and TRBJ2-1; D not certain. V lost 0 bases, J lost 5 bases, and 8 bases lay in between. CDR3 length: 14 residues. Germline assignment: CDR1 ENHRY and CDR2 SYGVKD.

On this clonotype itself: Its ends do not fully match the called genes, so a read error is possible. CDR3 region: CASRDRGGRKAGQLFF. CDR3 coding DNA: TGTGCCAGCAGGGATCGGGGGGGCCGCAAGGCCGGGCAGCTGTTTTTT. The genes are TRBV3-1 and TRBJ2-2, with TRBD2 identical over 8 bases. This CDR3 region has 16 residues. Germline V CDR1 and CDR2: LGHDT, YNNKEL (reference sequence).

This clonotype was counted a few times. The chain employs TRBV24-1 and TRBJ1-2; D is unresolved. Germline loops: CDR1 KGHDR, CDR2 SFDVKD. With 4 bases removed from V and 6 bases from J, the gap between germline ends came to 8 bases. CDR3 length: 12 amino acids. CDR3 residues: CATSEERDGYTF. The DNA of the CDR3 is TGTGCCACCAGTGAAGAAAGAGATGGCTACACCTTC.

This clonotype turned up a few times. The CDR3 sequence: CASSLNEGGAGYGYTF. CDR3 nucleotides: TGTGCCAGCAGTTTAAATGAGGGGGGCGCCGGCTATGGCTACACCTTC. The chain combines TRBV12-3 or TRBV12-4 with TRBJ1-2, with D maybe TRBD1 (6 bases). This CDR3 contains 16 residues. V shed 2 bases and J shed 4 bases, with 17 bases lying between them.

This clonotype was counted only a few times. The DNA of the CDR3 is TGCGCCAGCAGCTTGGGACAGGAGTATGGCTACACCTTC. This codes for CASSLGQEYGYTF. This chain joins TRBV5-1 and TRBJ1-2, with D tentatively TRBD1 (6 bases). There are 13 residues in the CDR3. Germline assignment: CDR1 SGHRS and CDR2 YFSETQ. Trimming removed 0 bases from V and 5 bases from J, with 8 bases in between.

This chain uses TRBV27 with TRBJ2-3; D ambiguous. The CDR3 length is 15 residues. Looked up from germline, CDR1 is MNHEY and CDR2 is SMNVEV (reference sequence). V was pared by 0 bases and J by 0 bases, with 7 bases between. CDR3 protein: CASSLSYRSTDTQYF. CDR3 in DNA: TGTGCCAGCAGTTTATCGTACAGAAGCACAGATACGCAGTATTTT.

There are a few counts of this clonotype. The J gene is TRBJ2-1, the V gene TRBV7-9, with D perhaps matching TRBD2 (5 bases). Looked up from germline, CDR1 is SEHNR and CDR2 is FQNEAQ (reference sequence). V lost 5 bases and J lost 7, with 18 bases in between. The CDR3 is 15 residues long. The CDR3 is CASSHRGSRRNEQFF. As DNA, the CDR3 is TGTGCCAGCAGCCACCGAGGGAGTAGGAGGAATGAGCAGTTCTTC.

A few counts support this clonotype. The rearrangement joins TRBV25-1 to TRBJ2-6; 7 nucleotides match TRBD1. The V and J ends lost 6 bases and 2 bases, in that order; junction bases with no gene match: 7. The length of the CDR3 is 16 residues. The germline gives CDR1 MGHDK, CDR2 SYGVNS. CDR3 bases: TGTGCCAGCAGCACCTTAGGGGGCGCTGGGGCCAACGTCCTGACTTTC. Translation gives CASSTLGGAGANVLTF.

This clonotype was counted only a few times. The chain is built from TRBV10-3 and TRBJ2-3, with 8 nucleotides matching TRBD1. The CDR3 covers 13 residues. Germline CDR1 and CDR2: ENHRY and SYGVKD. V trimming: 8 bases; J trimming: 2 bases; junction bases outside the gene matches: 3. The CDR3 DNA follows: TGTGCCATCCAGGGACAGGTCACAGATACGCAGTATTTT. Encoded protein: CAIQGQVTDTQYF.

The table lists this clonotype with a few counts. The V call is TRBV5-5, the J call TRBJ2-1; TRBD1 matches at 7 bases. CDR1 and CDR2 (germline): SGHKS, YYEKEE (reference sequence). V lost 3 bases, J lost 5 bases, and 5 bases stayed unmatched. This CDR3 has 14 amino acids. CDR3 region: CASSSRGLNNEQFF. The CDR3 DNA is TGTGCCAGCAGCTCTAGGGGGCTAAACAATGAGCAGTTCTTC. The complete variable domain, with remaining parts taken from reference TRBV5-5 and TRBJ2-1, reads DAGVTQSPTHLIKTRGQQVTLRCSPISGHKSVSWYQQVLGQGPQFIFQYYEKEERGRGNFPDRFSARQFPNYSSELNVNALLLGDSALYLCASSSRGLNNEQFFGPGTRLTVL.